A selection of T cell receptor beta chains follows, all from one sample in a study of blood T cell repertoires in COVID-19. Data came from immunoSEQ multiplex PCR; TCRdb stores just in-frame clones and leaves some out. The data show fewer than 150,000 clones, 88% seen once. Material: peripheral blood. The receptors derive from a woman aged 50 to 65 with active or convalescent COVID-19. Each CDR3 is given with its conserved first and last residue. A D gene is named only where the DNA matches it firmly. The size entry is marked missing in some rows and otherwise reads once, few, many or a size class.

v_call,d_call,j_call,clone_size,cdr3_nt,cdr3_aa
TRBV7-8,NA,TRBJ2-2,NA,TGTGCCAGCAGCCCCCGAGCCGGGGAGCTGTTTTTT,CASSPRAGELFF
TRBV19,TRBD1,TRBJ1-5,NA,TGTGCCAGTAGCCCTTGGACAGGGGTTGGACAGCCCCAGCATTTT,CASSPWTGVGQPQHF
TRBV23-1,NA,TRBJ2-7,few,TGCGCCAGCAGTCAAGCGGGGCCTATTACTTCCGAGCAGTACTTC,CASSQAGPITSEQYF
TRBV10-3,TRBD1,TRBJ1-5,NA,TGTGCCATCAGTGAGCGATTAGCAGGGGGCTTTCGCAATCAGCCCCAGCATTTT,CAISERLAGGFRNQPQHF
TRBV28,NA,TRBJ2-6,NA,TGTGCCAGCAGTTCGAAGGGGGCTGGGGCCAACGTCCTGACTTTC,CASSSKGAGANVLTF
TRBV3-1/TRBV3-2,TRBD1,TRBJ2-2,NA,TGTGCCAGCAGCCCGGGACAGGGAACCGGGGAGCTGTTTTTT,CASSPGQGTGELFF
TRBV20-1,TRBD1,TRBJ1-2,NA,TGCAGTGCCGAAGGACAGGCGGGCTACACCTTC,CSAEGQAGYTF
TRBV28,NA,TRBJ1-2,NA,TGTGCCAGCAGTCTTACGGCCAGGAACTATGGCTACACCTTC,CASSLTARNYGYTF
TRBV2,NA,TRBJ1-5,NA,TGTGCCAGCAGCCTTAAGACGGGGTACTTGAGCAATCAGCCCCAGCATTTT,CASSLKTGYLSNQPQHF
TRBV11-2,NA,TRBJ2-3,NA,TGTGCCAGCAGCTTAGATAGGATTCAGGCGGATACGCAGTATTTT,CASSLDRIQADTQYF
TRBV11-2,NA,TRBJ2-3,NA,TGTGCCAGCAGCCCGATACTGGGCTCGGATACGCAGTATTTT,CASSPILGSDTQYF
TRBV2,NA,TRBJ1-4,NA,TGTGCCAGCAGTGATGGCAGGGGAGAAGAAAAACTGTTTTTT,CASSDGRGEEKLFF
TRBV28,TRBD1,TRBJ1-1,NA,TGTGCCAGCAGTCTTACAGGGGTAGTTGAAGCTTTCTTT,CASSLTGVVEAFF
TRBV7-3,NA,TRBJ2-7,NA,TGTGCCAGCAGCCAAGCTGGGGGGTCAGCCTACGAGCAGTACTTC,CASSQAGGSAYEQYF
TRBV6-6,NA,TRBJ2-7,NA,TGTGCCAGCAGAACCGGAGTTGGATTCCCCTACGAGCAGTACTTC,CASRTGVGFPYEQYF
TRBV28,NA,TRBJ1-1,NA,TGTGCCAGCAGTTTATCGGGGAGGCGCACTGAAGCTTTCTTT,CASSLSGRRTEAFF
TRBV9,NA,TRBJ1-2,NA,TGTGCCAGCAGCCCGGAGCCCACTCAACACTGGAAGTACACCTTC,CASSPEPTQHWKYTF
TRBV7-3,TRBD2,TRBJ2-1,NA,TGTGCCAGCAGCTTAACGGGACTAGCGGGAGGGGGGAATGAGCAGTTCTTC,CASSLTGLAGGGNEQFF